Listed below are T cell receptor beta chains from one sample, sequenced in a study of cytomegalovirus exposure and HLA in healthy donors. Only in-frame clones appear in the TCRdb table, and some are missing; sequencing was by immunoSEQ multiplex PCR. The table records 150,000 or so clones, around four fifths of them present only once. The source material was PBMCs. The receptors derive from a middle-aged woman in good health and CMV-seronegative. Each CDR3 is given with its conserved first and last residue. Clone size is given for some rows only: seen once, a few or many times, or a class if the clone is expanded.

abundance: .
v_gene: TRBV10-3
j_gene: TRBJ2-5
CDR3aa: CAIKDSLAETQYF

abundance: .
v_gene: TRBV7-2
j_gene: TRBJ1-1
CDR3aa: CASSFVTGREAFF

abundance: .
v_gene: TRBV2
j_gene: TRBJ2-6
CDR3aa: CASAPGYSGANVLTF

abundance: .
v_gene: TRBV11-3
j_gene: TRBJ2-3
CDR3aa: CASSHSLAGAKDTQYF

abundance: .
v_gene: TRBV28
j_gene: TRBJ2-3
CDR3aa: CASSFLERGLTDTQYF

abundance: .
v_gene: TRBV2
j_gene: TRBJ2-1
CDR3aa: CASSELAGVNEQFF

abundance: .
v_gene: TRBV7-2
j_gene: TRBJ2-2
CDR3aa: CASSLARTSTGELFF

abundance: .
v_gene: TRBV6-5
j_gene: TRBJ1-1
CDR3aa: CASISAGLMNTEAFF

abundance: .
v_gene: TRBV19
j_gene: TRBJ1-1
CDR3aa: CASSTPGGRDTEAFF

abundance: .
v_gene: TRBV7-6
j_gene: TRBJ1-4
CDR3aa: CASSLARSYEKLFF

abundance: .
v_gene: TRBV7-2
j_gene: TRBJ2-7
CDR3aa: CASSSAAYEQYF

abundance: .
v_gene: TRBV4-2
j_gene: TRBJ2-1
CDR3aa: CASNQVGASYNEQFF

abundance: .
v_gene: TRBV7-3
j_gene: TRBJ2-6
CDR3aa: CASSPPGQGRVLTF

abundance: .
v_gene: TRBV5-5
j_gene: TRBJ1-2
CDR3aa: CASRAEDRSNYGYTF

abundance: few
v_gene: TRBV7-2
j_gene: TRBJ1-2
CDR3aa: CASSPRMGQNYGYTF

abundance: .
v_gene: TRBV10-3
j_gene: TRBJ2-1
CDR3aa: CAISWTSGHNEQFF

abundance: .
v_gene: TRBV7-2
j_gene: TRBJ2-7
CDR3aa: CASSLGQVPYEQYF

abundance: .
v_gene: TRBV6-6
j_gene: TRBJ2-5
CDR3aa: CASSYRREGQETQYF

abundance: .
v_gene: TRBV14
j_gene: TRBJ1-1
CDR3aa: CASSLSPGQGNTEAFF

abundance: .
v_gene: TRBV6-5
j_gene: TRBJ2-7
CDR3aa: CASHSSWQGKVEQYF

abundance: .
v_gene: TRBV4-2
j_gene: TRBJ2-3
CDR3aa: CASSPNLLAGPTDTQYF

abundance: .
v_gene: TRBV5-4
j_gene: TRBJ2-7
CDR3aa: CASSKQGEQYF

abundance: .
v_gene: TRBV9
j_gene: TRBJ2-1
CDR3aa: CASSVVISGGSYNEQFF

abundance: .
v_gene: TRBV7-2
j_gene: TRBJ2-7
CDR3aa: CASSLGSGTGSFYEQYF

abundance: .
v_gene: TRBV18
j_gene: TRBJ2-3
CDR3aa: CASSPPSPSGNTDTQYF

abundance: .
v_gene: TRBV7-2
j_gene: TRBJ2-1
CDR3aa: CASSAQRNEQFF

abundance: .
v_gene: TRBV5-6
j_gene: TRBJ2-1
CDR3aa: CASSFGGRGYNEQFF

abundance: once
v_gene: TRBV18
j_gene: TRBJ2-2
CDR3aa: CASSPWTSGNTGELFF

abundance: .
v_gene: TRBV2
j_gene: TRBJ2-3
CDR3aa: CASFSTGTGGGTDTQYF

abundance: .
v_gene: TRBV27
j_gene: TRBJ1-1
CDR3aa: CASSLPGGSEAFF

abundance: .
v_gene: TRBV9
j_gene: TRBJ2-7
CDR3aa: CASSVGGDPQYEQYF

abundance: .
v_gene: TRBV16
j_gene: TRBJ2-1
CDR3aa: CASSRPSGSVNEQFF

abundance: once
v_gene: TRBV28
j_gene: TRBJ1-6
CDR3aa: CASSLPVGTDRPSPLHF

abundance: .
v_gene: TRBV7-9
j_gene: TRBJ1-2
CDR3aa: CSSSLGQGSSLTGYTF

abundance: .
v_gene: TRBV9
j_gene: TRBJ1-2
CDR3aa: CASSDAGTFIYGYTF

abundance: .
v_gene: TRBV28
j_gene: TRBJ2-5
CDR3aa: CASSTSGSGGETQYF

abundance: few
v_gene: TRBV7-8
j_gene: TRBJ2-7
CDR3aa: CASSGYAVQGLGSYEQYF

abundance: .
v_gene: TRBV4-2
j_gene: TRBJ2-1
CDR3aa: CASSQASSGIRLSYNEQFF

abundance: .
v_gene: TRBV9
j_gene: TRBJ2-1
CDR3aa: CASSQRGIGTSPYNEQFF

abundance: .
v_gene: TRBV15
j_gene: TRBJ1-2
CDR3aa: CATRRDSLQEDYGYTF

abundance: .
v_gene: TRBV19
j_gene: TRBJ1-6
CDR3aa: CASSNPGNFSPLHF

abundance: .
v_gene: TRBV6-5
j_gene: TRBJ2-7
CDR3aa: CASSSDSGWAYEQYF

abundance: .
v_gene: TRBV7-9
j_gene: TRBJ2-7
CDR3aa: CASSLPIRLAGAGEQYF

abundance: once
v_gene: TRBV14
j_gene: TRBJ2-3
CDR3aa: CASSLSLGLTDTQYF

abundance: .
v_gene: TRBV19
j_gene: TRBJ1-2
CDR3aa: CASRQGFYGYTF

abundance: .
v_gene: TRBV7-9
j_gene: TRBJ2-1
CDR3aa: CASSLAGQSASSYNEQFF

abundance: .
v_gene: TRBV28
j_gene: TRBJ1-2
CDR3aa: CASSAYTGGYTF

abundance: .
v_gene: TRBV5-8
j_gene: TRBJ2-7
CDR3aa: CASSLLVTSGRAHRFREQYF

abundance: .
v_gene: TRBV9
j_gene: TRBJ2-7
CDR3aa: CASNAQGGSYEQYF

abundance: .
v_gene: TRBV9
j_gene: TRBJ2-3
CDR3aa: CASSVVTDTQYF

abundance: once
v_gene: TRBV18
j_gene: TRBJ2-3
CDR3aa: CASSPPGTSSTDTQYF

abundance: .
v_gene: TRBV5-1
j_gene: TRBJ2-7
CDR3aa: CASSGQGLSYEQYF

abundance: .
v_gene: TRBV14
j_gene: TRBJ1-4
CDR3aa: CASSVGGHANEKLFF